The entry below gives a single TCR beta chain sequence along with its context. Measured with immunoSEQ multiplex PCR; TCRdb has only the in-frame clones, and not every one. The sample lists more than 15,000 clones, 91% occurring once. J gave up 5 bases and V 0 bases, and 8 bases lay outside the gene matches. Germline CDR1 MNHEY, CDR2 SVGAGI. This CDR3 comprises 16 residues. The record originates from a study of T cells in localized non-small cell lung cancer. The sample consisted of peripheral blood, taken before any cancer treatment. The sequence was obtained from a woman between 40 and 69 years old with stage I lung adenocarcinoma. This chain joins TRBV6-5 and TRBJ2-7; 9 bases align to TRBD1. CDR3 in amino acids: CASSYSTGQGIDEQYF. CDR3 DNA sequence: TGTGCCAGCAGTTACTCGACCGGACAGGGGATCGACGAGCAGTACTTC.